This is a list of T cell receptor beta chains from one sample in a study of naive and memory T cell subsets. TCRdb recomputed calls from the UMI-ligation and nested PCR reads with MiXCR, one row per CDR3 protein. Of some 80,000 distinct CDR3 sequences listed, over 9% are singletons. The specimen sequenced was naive CD8+ T cells from blood. The receptors were sampled from a human donor in good health. CDR3s include the opening cysteine and the closing phenylalanine or tryptophan. A D gene is named only where the DNA matches it firmly. Size is stated for part of the rows, as once, few or many counts, or as a class when the clone is expanded.

V gene	clone size	D gene	J gene	CDR3 DNA	CDR3 protein
TRBV13	-	-	TRBJ1-1	TGTGCCAGCAGCTTAGTTTCTAGGGCTGAAGCTTTCTTT	CASSLVSRAEAFF
TRBV19	-	-	TRBJ2-3	TGTGCCAGTTCCCGGGACACGTATAGCACAGATACGCAGTATTTT	CASSRDTYSTDTQYF
TRBV7-9	-	-	TRBJ2-3	TGTGCCAGCAGCTCTCGGGAGATGCGCACAGATACGCAGTATTTT	CASSSREMRTDTQYF
TRBV30	few	TRBD2	TRBJ2-1	TGTGCCTGGAGTGTACTAGCGGGAGTTCTTGATGAGCAGTTCTTC	CAWSVLAGVLDEQFF
TRBV25-1	-	-	TRBJ2-1	TGTGCCAGTGGGGTCTACAATGAGCAGTTCTTC	CASGVYNEQFF
TRBV12-3/TRBV12-4	few	-	TRBJ2-1	TGTGCCAGCATTAGTTCCCTGAGCTCCTACAATGAGCAGTTCTTC	CASISSLSSYNEQFF
TRBV6-2/TRBV6-3	-	-	TRBJ1-5	TGTGCCAGCAGTTACTCGGGGGCTGGCAATCAGCCCCAGCATTTT	CASSYSGAGNQPQHF
TRBV9	many	TRBD1	TRBJ2-3	TGTGCCAGCAGCGCGGACAGGGTGACAGATACGCAGTATTTT	CASSADRVTDTQYF
TRBV12-3/TRBV12-4	-	-	TRBJ2-1	TGTGCCAGCAGTCTCAGGGGGGATGAGCAGTTCTTC	CASSLRGDEQFF
TRBV5-6	few	TRBD2	TRBJ2-5	TGTGCCAGCAGCTTGAGGCTAGCGGGAGGCCAAGAGACCCAGTACTTC	CASSLRLAGGQETQYF
TRBV12-3/TRBV12-4	few	TRBD2	TRBJ2-1	TGTGCCAGCAGTCCCGGGACTAGCGGGAGATGGGATGAGCAGTTCTTC	CASSPGTSGRWDEQFF
TRBV29-1	many	-	TRBJ2-1	TGCAGCGTTGTACTATTGACGGAGGGGTACAATGAGCAGTTCTTC	CSVVLLTEGYNEQFF
TRBV5-1	many	-	TRBJ2-3	TGCGCCAGCAGCTTGGAGGGCGGCGGGAACACAGATACGCAGTATTTT	CASSLEGGGNTDTQYF
TRBV27	many	-	TRBJ1-1	TGTGCCAGCAGCCCGCAAGGGAAGAGCACTGAAGCTTTCTTT	CASSPQGKSTEAFF
TRBV3-1	-	-	TRBJ1-5	TGTGCCAGCAGCCAAGATTTCGACCGCAATCAGCCCCAGCATTTT	CASSQDFDRNQPQHF
TRBV7-2	many	-	TRBJ2-3	TGTGCCAGCAGCTTGATCAGCACAGATACGCAGTATTTT	CASSLISTDTQYF
TRBV27	-	TRBD2	TRBJ2-1	TGTGCCAGCAGTTTAGGCTTCGGGAGGAAAGCTGGTGAGCAGTTCTTC	CASSLGFGRKAGEQFF
TRBV6-2/TRBV6-3	many	-	TRBJ2-7	TGTGCCAGCAGTTACTCGATGCTGGGGACGGGGGAGCAGTACTTC	CASSYSMLGTGEQYF
TRBV4-2	-	-	TRBJ2-7	TGTGCCAGCAGCCCTAGGGCGGGGTCTGACGAGCAGTACTTC	CASSPRAGSDEQYF
TRBV27	-	-	TRBJ1-5	TGTGCCAGCAGTAAACAGGGTCGCAATCAGCCCCAGCATTTT	CASSKQGRNQPQHF
TRBV28	many	-	TRBJ2-7	TGTGCCAGCAGTTTTTGGCGAAAAATCTACGAGCAGTACTTC	CASSFWRKIYEQYF
TRBV30	-	-	TRBJ2-1	TGTGCCTGGAGTTCGGGGGGCGCCTACAATGAGCAGTTCTTC	CAWSSGGAYNEQFF
TRBV10-3	many	-	TRBJ2-7	TGTGCCATCAGCCCCGGTCCAGTGACCTACGAGCAGTACTTC	CAISPGPVTYEQYF
TRBV11-2	many	-	TRBJ2-7	TGTGCCAGCAGCTTATATCAGGAGTACGAGCAGTACTTC	CASSLYQEYEQYF
TRBV6-5	-	TRBD1	TRBJ1-1	TGTGCCAGCAGTTACTTACAGGGGGGTGAAGCTTTCTTT	CASSYLQGGEAFF
TRBV5-6	few	-	TRBJ2-5	TGTGCCAGCAGCTTCGAAGCGGTTCAAGAGACCCAGTACTTC	CASSFEAVQETQYF
TRBV12-5	-	TRBD1	TRBJ1-2	TGTGCTAGTGGTTTGAACCCGCGGGACAGGGCTTGGGAGTATGGCTACACCTTC	CASGLNPRDRAWEYGYTF
TRBV5-4	many	TRBD2	TRBJ2-1	TGTGCCAGCAGCTGGAAGCGGGAGTCCTACAATGAGCAGTTCTTC	CASSWKRESYNEQFF
TRBV6-1	-	TRBD1	TRBJ1-5	TGTGCCAGCAGTGAATTTCAGGTGACAGGGGGCAGTCAGCCCCAGCATTTT	CASSEFQVTGGSQPQHF
TRBV7-9	many	-	TRBJ1-1	TGTGCCAGCAGCTTCGTGCTAGGCGAAGGGGTTTCTTTCTTT	CASSFVLGEGVSFF
TRBV20-1	few	-	TRBJ2-3	TGCAGTGCCAACACCGGGACTGATAGCACAGATACGCAGTATTTT	CSANTGTDSTDTQYF
TRBV24-1	many	TRBD1	TRBJ2-7	TGTGCCACCGGGGGACAGGGGAAGCAGTACTTC	CATGGQGKQYF
TRBV19	-	TRBD1	TRBJ1-1	TGTGCCAGTAGTCCCCGACAGGGGGCTATATTTCACACTGAAGCTTTCTTT	CASSPRQGAIFHTEAFF
TRBV2	few	TRBD2	TRBJ2-3	TGTGCCAGCAGTGGTCCGGGACTAGCGGCTCTCACAGATACGCAGTATTTT	CASSGPGLAALTDTQYF
TRBV27	many	-	TRBJ2-7	TGTGCCAGCAGTCCGAGCTCCTACGAGCAGTACTTC	CASSPSSYEQYF
TRBV5-4	few	TRBD1	TRBJ2-7	TGTGCCAGCAACCGCCCGGGACAGAGCTCCTACGAGCAGTACTTC	CASNRPGQSSYEQYF
TRBV4-1	few	-	TRBJ2-1	TGCGCCAGCACCGGGTCCAATGAGCAGTTCTTC	CASTGSNEQFF
TRBV4-3	-	TRBD1	TRBJ2-3	TGCGCCAGCAGCCAGCTAGGACAGGGCCCTGAGTCTAGCACAGATACGCAGTATTTT	CASSQLGQGPESSTDTQYF
TRBV4-1	few	-	TRBJ1-1	TGCGCCAGCAGCCAAGACAGGGGAGAAGCTTTCTTT	CASSQDRGEAFF
TRBV29-1	few	-	TRBJ1-1	TGCAGCGTTGAATCGGTAACGGGCAGGAGCGACACTGAAGCTTTCTTT	CSVESVTGRSDTEAFF
TRBV11-2	few	TRBD1	TRBJ2-6	TGTGCCAGCAGCCCTCGGACAGGTGCTGGGGCCAACGTCCTGACTTTC	CASSPRTGAGANVLTF
TRBV3-1	many	-	TRBJ1-2	TGTGCCAGCAGCCATCTCCTCCAAAGGGAGGGGACTAACTATGGCTACACCTTC	CASSHLLQREGTNYGYTF
TRBV24-1	-	-	TRBJ2-5	TGTGCCACCAGTGACCCTGGGGGGTCAGAGACCCAGTACTTC	CATSDPGGSETQYF
TRBV14	-	TRBD2	TRBJ2-5	TGTGCCAGCAGCCATTTCCGGCGGCTAGCGGGAGAAAGGGAGACCCAGTACTTC	CASSHFRRLAGERETQYF
TRBV6-5	many	-	TRBJ2-5	TGTGCCAGCAGTCAAGGCCCCCTTGAAACAGAGACCCAGTACTTC	CASSQGPLETETQYF
TRBV28	-	TRBD1	TRBJ1-2	TGTGCCAGCAGTTTGCCCGGGACAGGTCAATATGGCTACACCTTC	CASSLPGTGQYGYTF
TRBV20-1	many	-	TRBJ2-7	TGCAGTGCTAGAGAAGGGGGCTACGAGCAGTACTTC	CSAREGGYEQYF
TRBV7-9	few	-	TRBJ2-3	TGTGCCAGCAGCCAAGGGGCTAGCACAGATACGCAGTATTTT	CASSQGASTDTQYF
TRBV6-5	many	TRBD1	TRBJ2-2	TGTGCCAGCAGTTCCACCGGGACAGGGGGCGGGAGAATCGCCGGGGAGCTGTTTTTT	CASSSTGTGGGRIAGELFF
TRBV2	few	TRBD1	TRBJ2-1	TGTGCCAGCAGTGAAGAGGGACAGAAGTACAATGAGCAGTTCTTC	CASSEEGQKYNEQFF
TRBV9	many	-	TRBJ1-6	TGTGCCAGCAGCCCGGCAGGGCCTAATTCACCCCTCCACTTT	CASSPAGPNSPLHF
TRBV10-3	few	-	TRBJ1-5	TGTGCCATCAGTGAGTCGGGAGATCAGCCCCAGCATTTT	CAISESGDQPQHF
TRBV7-3	-	-	TRBJ2-3	TGTGCCAGCAGCTTAGTAAGCGCGAGCACAGATACGCAGTATTTT	CASSLVSASTDTQYF
TRBV24-1	-	-	TRBJ2-7	TGTGCCGTCGGAAGGGATTCCTACGAGCAGTACTTC	CAVGRDSYEQYF